This T cell receptor (beta chain) derives from a study of shared clonotypes between healthy human individuals. Study-wide background: Aged between 18 and 49, the donors were two women and three men. Study-level findings and limits: Among the subsets, naive ones generally showed larger estimated richness than memory ones. Inspection by rarefaction showed sorted-subset sequencing to be incomplete despite large depth. Among non-shared clonotypes, generation probabilities were lower than among those shared by all four donors.

Points on this clone: Its specificity is not known.

The junction had 4 bases not matched to a gene; V was cut back by 3 bases and J by 1 base. Germline V gene lookup returns CDR1 ENHRY and CDR2 SYGVKD. This CDR3 is 16 amino acids long. Profiled with immunoSEQ multiplex PCR; TCRdb holds only in-frame clones, not every one. Of about 1.5 million clones listed, roughly 98% are singletons. Sequencing was performed on naive CD4+ T cells sorted from blood. Subset in this sample: CD45RA+ positively selected. The chain joins TRBV10-3 to TRBJ2-3, with 10 nucleotides matching TRBD2. This receptor was taken from a young man in good health. CDR3 region: CAISDRLAGGTDTQYF. Written as DNA, the CDR3 is TGTGCCATCAGTGACCGACTAGCGGGTGGCACAGATACGCAGTATTTT.